These T cell receptor beta chains were read from a single sample in a study of T cells in Graves' hyperthyroidism and ophthalmopathy. TCRdb re-analysed the multiplex PCR reads in MiXCR, keeping a single row per CDR3 protein. Here the sample spans around 340,000 distinct CDR3 sequences, 15% to 20% being singletons. The sequenced material came from blood. These receptor sequences come from a woman aged 50 to 60 with Graves' hyperthyroidism. Each CDR3 is given without its conserved first and last residue.

V	J	CDR3
TRBV18	TRBJ1-5	ASSRTGGDPQH
TRBV5-1	TRBJ2-1	ASSLVSGPTFGPYNEQF
TRBV13	TRBJ1-6	ASRGQGYNSPLH
TRBV20-1	TRBJ2-5	SARDTGVRETQY
TRBV2	TRBJ2-5	ASSPMGGETQY
TRBV20-1	TRBJ2-5	SAKLPGLAGARGTQY
TRBV27	TRBJ2-1	ASRIRDGVNLQF
TRBV30	TRBJ2-3	AAKRTSGLTDTQY
TRBV20-1	TRBJ1-1	SARSHTNTEAF
TRBV25-1	TRBJ1-4	ASSDLQGSTNEKLF
TRBV5-1	TRBJ2-2	ASSLDRDTGELF
TRBV18	TRBJ1-5	ASSPTQDQPQH
TRBV6-5	TRBJ1-2	ASSYQEGGGDGYT
TRBV7-2	TRBJ2-7	ASSLEPGAIYEQY
TRBV6-1	TRBJ2-7	ASSVTSSPSGEQY
TRBV5-6	TRBJ2-1	ASSLEARSSYNEQF
TRBV12-5	TRBJ1-5	ASALTGGDQPQH
TRBV20-1	TRBJ1-1	SAWGEGNTEAF
TRBV6-1	TRBJ1-5	ASSDWKGMREPQH
TRBV5-4	TRBJ2-1	ASSLRLAGEQF
TRBV30	TRBJ2-1	AWSLRGFEQF
TRBV7-8	TRBJ2-7	ASSRRTGSYEQY
TRBV6-2/TRBV6-3	TRBJ2-1	ASSTDGVGDEQF
TRBV3-1	TRBJ1-4	ASSEQGVKEKLF
TRBV11-2	TRBJ2-3	ASSKGLAGVGTDTQY
TRBV27	TRBJ2-5	ASSSTSGVQETQY
TRBV4-1	TRBJ2-5	ASSQVGLAGGQETQY
TRBV3-1	TRBJ1-2	ASSLGTGGYGYT
TRBV15	TRBJ1-5	ATSRDQPASNQPQH
TRBV7-8	TRBJ2-5	ASSLKGGETQY
TRBV6-1	TRBJ1-1	ASRKIYPQNTEAF
TRBV30	TRBJ2-3	AWSHGISTDTQY
TRBV25-1	TRBJ1-2	ASSELQGYEHGYT
TRBV3-1	TRBJ2-5	ASSRRTVQETQY
TRBV6-1	TRBJ1-5	ASSEIRTDSNNQPQH
TRBV7-6	TRBJ2-5	ASSLEARRRGETQY
TRBV6-1	TRBJ1-5	ASNPLRYVTGNQPQH
TRBV10-3	TRBJ1-1	ATNSGTPTEAF
TRBV28	TRBJ1-6	ASNLPDRWDSPLH
TRBV20-1	TRBJ1-1	SARDSGSLNTEAF
TRBV12-3/TRBV12-4	TRBJ1-2	ASLSRYGQGYGYT
TRBV20-1	TRBJ2-3	SAPKGQGVRDTQY
TRBV9	TRBJ2-7	ASSLGTAPYEQY
TRBV18	TRBJ2-2	ANSPTRTGELF
TRBV2	TRBJ2-2	ASSSFTGANAASNTGELF